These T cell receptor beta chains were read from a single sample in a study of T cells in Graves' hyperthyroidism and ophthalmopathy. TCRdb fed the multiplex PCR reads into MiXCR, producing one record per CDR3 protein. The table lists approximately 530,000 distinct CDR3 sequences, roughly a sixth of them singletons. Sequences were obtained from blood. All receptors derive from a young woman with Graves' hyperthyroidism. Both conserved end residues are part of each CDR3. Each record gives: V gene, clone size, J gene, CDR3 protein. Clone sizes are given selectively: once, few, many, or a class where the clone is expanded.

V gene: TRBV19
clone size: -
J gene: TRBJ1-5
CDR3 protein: CASSMDRGYQPQHF

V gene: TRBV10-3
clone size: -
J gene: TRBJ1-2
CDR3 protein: CAITGQGDYGYTF

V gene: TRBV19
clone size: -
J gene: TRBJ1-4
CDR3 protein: CASSGQGSSNEKLFF

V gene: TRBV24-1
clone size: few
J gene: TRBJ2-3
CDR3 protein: CATSDGTDLRTDTQYF

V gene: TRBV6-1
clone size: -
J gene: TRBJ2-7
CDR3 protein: CASRSTQGDEQYF

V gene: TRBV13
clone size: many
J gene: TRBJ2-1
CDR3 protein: CASSLGILAGDNEQFF

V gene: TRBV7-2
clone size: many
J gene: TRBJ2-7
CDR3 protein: CASSLLGLAYEQYF

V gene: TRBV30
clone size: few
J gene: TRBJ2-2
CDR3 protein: CAWSGTSKTGELFF

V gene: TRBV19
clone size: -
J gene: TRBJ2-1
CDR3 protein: CASRRRGGSSYNEQFF

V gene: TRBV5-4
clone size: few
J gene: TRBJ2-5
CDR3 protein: CASSLTGKGVYQETQYF

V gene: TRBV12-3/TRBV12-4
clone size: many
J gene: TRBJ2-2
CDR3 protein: CASSWTANTGELFF

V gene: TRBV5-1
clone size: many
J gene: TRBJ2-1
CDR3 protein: CASSLVVGLGNEQFF

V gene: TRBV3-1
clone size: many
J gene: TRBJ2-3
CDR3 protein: CASSQSGGTDTQYF

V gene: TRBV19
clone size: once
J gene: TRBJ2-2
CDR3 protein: CASRKTGTPRTGELFF

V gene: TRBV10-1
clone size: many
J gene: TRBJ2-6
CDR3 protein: CATSPGGSGANVLTF

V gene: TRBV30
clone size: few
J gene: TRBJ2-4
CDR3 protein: CAWSVGTGGIDIQYF

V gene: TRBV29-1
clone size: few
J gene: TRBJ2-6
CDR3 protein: CSVEDRREGHSGANVLTF

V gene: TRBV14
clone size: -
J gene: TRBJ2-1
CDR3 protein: CASSNDVRSYNEQFF

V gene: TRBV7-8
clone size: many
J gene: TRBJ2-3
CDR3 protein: CASTQDPLRGDTQYF

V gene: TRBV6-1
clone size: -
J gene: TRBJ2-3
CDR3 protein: CASSTETRVDTQYF

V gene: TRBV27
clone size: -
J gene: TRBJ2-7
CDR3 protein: CASSLATDGDEQYF

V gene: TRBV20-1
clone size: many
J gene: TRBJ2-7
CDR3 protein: CSARGGTSGYYEQYF

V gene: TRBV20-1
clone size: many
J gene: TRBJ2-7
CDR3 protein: CSARDVRGITYEQYF

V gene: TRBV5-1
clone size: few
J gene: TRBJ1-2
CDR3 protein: CASSQTGQDYGYTF

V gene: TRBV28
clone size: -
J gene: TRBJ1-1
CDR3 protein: CASSPPDRGLTEAFF

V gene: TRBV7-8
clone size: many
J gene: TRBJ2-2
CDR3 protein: CASSLPGMGELFF

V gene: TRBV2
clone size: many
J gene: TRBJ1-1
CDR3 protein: CASIGGFTEAFF

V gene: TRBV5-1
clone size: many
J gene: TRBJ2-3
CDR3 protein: CASSGTGTDTQYF

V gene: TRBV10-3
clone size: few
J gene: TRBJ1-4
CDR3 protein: CAISEGEKLFF

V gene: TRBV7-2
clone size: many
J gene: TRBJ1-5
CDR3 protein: CASSFGDRANQPQHF

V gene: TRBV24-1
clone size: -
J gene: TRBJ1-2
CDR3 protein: CATSASESSPYGYTF

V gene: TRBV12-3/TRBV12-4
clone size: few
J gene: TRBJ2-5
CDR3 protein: CASSFGPAETQYF

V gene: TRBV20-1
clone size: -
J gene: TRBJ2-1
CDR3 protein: CSASWGGRPSYNEQFF

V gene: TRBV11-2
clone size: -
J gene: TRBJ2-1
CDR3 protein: CASSLRILAGAEQFF

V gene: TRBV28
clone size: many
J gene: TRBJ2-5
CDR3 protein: CASRLASRVILETQYF

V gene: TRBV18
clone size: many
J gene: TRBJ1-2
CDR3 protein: CASSPQGDGYGYTF

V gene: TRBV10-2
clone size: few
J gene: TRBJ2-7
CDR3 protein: CAITDPSSYEQYF

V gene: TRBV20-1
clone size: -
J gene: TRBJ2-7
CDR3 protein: CSARGSDIYSYEQYF

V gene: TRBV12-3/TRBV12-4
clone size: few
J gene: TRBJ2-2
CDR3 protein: CASRRQGNTGELFF

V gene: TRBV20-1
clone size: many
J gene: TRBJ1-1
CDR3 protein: CSARVAKRGHMNTEAFF

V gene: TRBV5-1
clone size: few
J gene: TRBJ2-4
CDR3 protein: CASSLVPAGSKNIQYF

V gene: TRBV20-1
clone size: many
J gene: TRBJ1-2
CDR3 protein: CSAREFLGGDGYTF

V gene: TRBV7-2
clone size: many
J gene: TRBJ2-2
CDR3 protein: CASSFSGWSGELFF

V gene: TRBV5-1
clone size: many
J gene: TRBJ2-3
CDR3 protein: CASSPRGTSGSRSTDTQYF

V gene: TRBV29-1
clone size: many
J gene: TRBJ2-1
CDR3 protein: CSGLAGRNEQFF

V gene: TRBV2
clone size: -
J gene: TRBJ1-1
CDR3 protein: CASINRDFMNTEAFF

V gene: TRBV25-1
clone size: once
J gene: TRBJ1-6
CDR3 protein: CASSAGGLYNSPLHF

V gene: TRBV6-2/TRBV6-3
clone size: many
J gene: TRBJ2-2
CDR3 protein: CASSQGQYTGELFF

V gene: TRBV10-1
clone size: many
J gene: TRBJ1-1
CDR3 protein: CASSQPGQGTEAFF

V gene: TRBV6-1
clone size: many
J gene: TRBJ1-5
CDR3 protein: CASSEALGSGQPQHF

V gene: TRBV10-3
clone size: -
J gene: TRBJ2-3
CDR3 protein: CAISDWRGLRDTQYF

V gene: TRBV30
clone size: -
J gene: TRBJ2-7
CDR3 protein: CAWGQRGLDLHEQYF

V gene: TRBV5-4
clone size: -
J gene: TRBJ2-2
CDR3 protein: CASSFVLAGGPGELFF

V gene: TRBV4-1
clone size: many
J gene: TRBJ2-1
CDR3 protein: CASSQDSGRDNEQFF

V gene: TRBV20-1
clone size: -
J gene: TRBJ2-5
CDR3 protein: CSAAISGTNFGETQYF

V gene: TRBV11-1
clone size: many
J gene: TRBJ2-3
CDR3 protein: CASSLGRTEPSTDTQYF

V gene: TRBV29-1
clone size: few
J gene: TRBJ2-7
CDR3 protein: CSVQLGLAGVIYEQYF

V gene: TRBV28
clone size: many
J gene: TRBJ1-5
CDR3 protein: CASSSPTGGNQPQHF

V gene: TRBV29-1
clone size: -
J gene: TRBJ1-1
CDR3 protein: CSVELQGTGTEAFF

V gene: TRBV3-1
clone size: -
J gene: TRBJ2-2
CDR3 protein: CASSQLTSRLTTGELFF